This TCR beta chain comes out of a study of PD-1 blockade in mismatch repair-deficient tumors. This CDR3 is built from 11 residues. Germline CDR1 is DFQATT and CDR2 is SNEGSKA (reference sequence). V was cut by 3 bases and J by 1 base, with 3 bases left in between. Only in-frame clones appear in the TCRdb table, and some are missing; sequencing was by immunoSEQ multiplex PCR. This table has about 68,000 clones, around 73% appearing once. The material sequenced was peripheral blood, taken 2 weeks after starting pembrolizumab. The genes are TRBV20-1 and TRBJ1-2; D not resolved. The TCR originated in an adult with mismatch repair-deficient cancer. CDR3 residues: CSASDNYGYTF. CDR3 in DNA: TGCAGTGCTAGTGATAACTATGGCTACACCTTC.